Each of the 27 T cell receptor beta chains below was sequenced from the same sample in a study of long-term antiretroviral therapy in people with HIV. Investigators performed immunoSEQ version v3.0 at survey level. Clones were sequenced by immunoSEQ multiplex PCR, and TCRdb holds only the in-frame ones, with some missing. Found here are 20,000 to 30,000 clones, approximately 82% of them singletons; the top ten hold roughly 5%. Material: unsorted PBMCs, obtained 3 years after starting antiretroviral therapy. The receptors here all came from a man younger than 30 with HIV.

This clone is judged medium-sized. The gene calls are TRBV7-3 and TRBJ2-2, with TRBD2 matching 12 bases. Germline V gives CDR1 SGHTA, CDR2 FQGTGA. The CDR3 loop spans 16 amino acids. Trimming removed 3 bases from V and 6 bases from J; junction bases left unmatched: 5. DNA of the CDR3: TGTGCCAGCAGCTTCCCGACTAGCGGGGGTTCCGGGGAGCTGTTTTTT. Translated, it gives CASSFPTSGGSGELFF.

The chain recombines TRBV11-2 with TRBJ2-3; 8 nucleotides agree with TRBD2. The V gene's germline CDR1 is SGHAT and CDR2 FQNNGV. Trimming cost V 1 base and J 4 bases; bases outside gene matches: 10. The CDR3 contains 17 residues. CDR3 bases: TGTGCCAGCAGCTTAGCGGGGGGGCCTTATCGTGCAGATACGCAGTATTTT. This encodes CASSLAGGPYRADTQYF.

The chain uses TRBV18 and TRBJ2-2; maybe TRBD1 (7 bases). V was trimmed by 6 bases and J by 3 bases, leaving 11 bases between them. CDR1 and CDR2 (germline): KGHSH, LQKENI. The CDR3 runs 14 residues. The CDR3 protein is CASSRGTDTGELFF. CDR3 bases: TGTGCCAGCTCCCGGGGGACAGACACCGGGGAGCTGTTTTTT.

The V call is TRBV11-1, the J call TRBJ2-1, with unresolved D. This CDR3 spans 12 amino acids. Germline V gene sequence: CDR1 SGHAT, CDR2 FQDESV (reference sequence). V was pared by 1 base and J by 8 bases, with 6 bases between. The CDR3 bases are TGTGCCAGCAGCTTAGTTGGGGATGAGCAGTTCTTC. It is translated as CASSLVGDEQFF.

This clone was counted a single time. In nucleotides, the CDR3 is TGCGCCAGCAGCTTGGACGGACAGGGGGAAGCTTTCTTT. As protein: CASSLDGQGEAFF. J is TRBJ1-1 and V is TRBV5-1; 9 bases line up with TRBD1. CDR1 is SGHRS and CDR2 is YFSETQ in the germline V gene. The CDR3 consists of 13 residues. J was trimmed by 8 bases and V by 0 bases; bases with no gene match: 2.

This clone was seen only once. The chain carries TRBV6-5 and TRBJ2-3, with a weak D call TRBD2 (6 bases). V lost 5 bases, J lost 0 bases, and 12 bases lay in between. Germline CDR1 reads MNHEY; CDR2 reads SVGAGI. The CDR3 is made up of 15 amino acids. The CDR3 protein is CASSAPGGSTDTQYF. In nucleotides, the CDR3 is TGTGCCAGCAGTGCTCCCGGGGGTAGCACAGATACGCAGTATTTT.

This chain uses TRBV5-1 with TRBJ1-1; D not resolved. The ends were cut back, 5 bases at V and 2 bases at J, with 10 bases in the middle. This CDR3 is built from 13 residues. CDR1 and CDR2 (germline): SGHRS, YFSETQ. DNA for the CDR3: TGCGCCAGCAGTATTGTGGCAAACACTGAAGCTTTCTTT. Translated, it gives CASSIVANTEAFF.

This clone is medium-sized by share. This chain connects TRBV5-6 to TRBJ2-1, with TRBD1 matching over 7 bases. J gave up 2 bases and V 0 bases, and 2 bases lay outside the gene matches. CDR3 length: 15 residues. CDR1 is SGHDT and CDR2 is YYEEEE in the germline V gene. Written as DNA, the CDR3 is TGTGCCAGCAGCTTGGGTGACAGGGCCTACAATGAGCAGTTCTTC. It encodes CASSLGDRAYNEQFF.

The rearrangement uses TRBV4-2 and TRBJ1-4, with D perhaps matching TRBD1 (5 bases). V lost 1 base and J 8 bases, leaving 17 bases between the germline ends. The germline gives CDR1 LGHNA, CDR2 YNFKEQ. The CDR3 is 16 residues long. The CDR3 is CASSQGDSGAEEKLFF. In DNA, the CDR3 is TGTGCCAGCAGCCAAGGGGATAGTGGGGCTGAAGAAAAACTGTTTTTT.

The chain joins TRBV12-5 to TRBJ1-6, with 7 bases that match TRBD1. The CDR3 length is 14 residues. Germline V gene lookup returns CDR1 LGHNT and CDR2 FRNRAP. Unmatched junction bases numbered 7, after V lost 7 bases and J lost 7 bases. The CDR3 sequence is CASAADRRNSPLHF. The DNA of the CDR3 is TGTGCTAGTGCCGCGGACAGGAGGAATTCACCCCTCCACTTT.

There are a few counts of this clone. V usage is TRBV30 and J usage is TRBJ1-5; D not certain. Germline V lookup: CDR1 GTSNPN, CDR2 SVGIG (reference sequence). V was clipped by 3 bases and J by 6 bases, with 12 bases between them. This CDR3 contains 13 residues. The CDR3 sequence is CAWRDKGGQPQHF. As DNA, the CDR3 is TGTGCCTGGAGAGATAAGGGAGGTCAGCCCCAGCATTTT.

The CDR3 protein is CASSYSNSPLHF. CDR3 bases: TGTGCCAGCAGTTACTCGAATTCACCCCTCCACTTT. V is TRBV6-5 and J is TRBJ1-6; D gene unclear. The CDR3 totals 12 residues. From germline, CDR1 is MNHEY and CDR2 SVGAGI. V was shortened by 0 bases and J by 7 bases, with 1 base between the two germline ends.

V usage is TRBV10-2 and J usage is TRBJ1-4; D may be TRBD1 (6 bases). CDR3 length: 13 residues. Trimming stripped 5 bases from V and 5 bases from J, with 9 bases between. CDR1 and CDR2 from the germline V gene are WSHSY and SAAADI. In nucleotides, the CDR3 is TGCGCCAGCAGTAAACAGGGAAATGAAAAACTGTTTTTT. Translated, it gives CASSKQGNEKLFF.

CDR3 bases: TGTGCCAGCAGTGAGGAGAGAGGAGGGCATGAAAAACTGTTTTTT. Protein: CASSEERGGHEKLFF. The chain employs TRBV28 and TRBJ1-4; unclear D gene. Trimming cost V 5 bases and J 6 bases, with 16 bases left between them. This CDR3 contains 15 residues. In germline, CDR1 is MDHEN, CDR2 SYDVKM.

The gene calls are TRBV2 and TRBJ1-6; 9 bases fit TRBD1. The ends lost 6 bases at V and 8 bases at J; junction bases unmatched: 2. Germline CDR1 reads SNHLY; CDR2 reads FYNNEI. CDR3 length: 13 residues. The chain's CDR3 is CASSRQGDSPLHF. The CDR3 DNA sequence: TGTGCCAGCAGCCGACAGGGGGATTCACCCCTCCACTTT.

The CDR3 DNA reads as TGTGCCAGCAGCCGAGGGGGCGGGTGGAGGGAAGCTTTCTTT. Residues: CASSRGGGWREAFF. The V call is TRBV7-9, the J call TRBJ1-1; 7 bases match TRBD1. CDR3 length: 14 residues. CDR1 and CDR2 from the germline V gene are SEHNR and FQNEAQ (reference sequence). Trimming took 5 bases from V and 8 from J; bases not matched to a gene: 11.

In its sample, this clone was seen once. The V call is TRBV7-2, the J call TRBJ1-5; D is undetermined. The ends were cut back, 5 bases at V and 6 bases at J, with 8 bases in the middle. The CDR3 loop spans 12 amino acids. Germline V gene lookup returns CDR1 SGHTA and CDR2 FQGNSA. This CDR3 reads CASSLYFQPQHF. The CDR3 DNA sequence: TGTGCCAGCAGCCTATATTTTCAGCCCCAGCATTTT.

The chain links TRBV19 to TRBJ1-6; a possible D gene is TRBD1 (5 bases). V dropped 2 bases and J dropped 8 bases, with 10 bases sitting between them. This CDR3 comprises 14 residues. The germline V gene has CDR1 LNHDA and CDR2 SQIVND (reference sequence). Here the CDR3 reads CASSIPGLDSPLHF. The CDR3 DNA sequence: TGTGCCAGTAGTATACCAGGGCTCGATTCACCCCTCCACTTT.

With regard to this clone: The DNA is left out, because the CDR3 cannot be placed on it with certainty; the CDR3 is given as TCRdb lists it. The V and J genes are TRBV28 and TRBJ2-7; the table's D gene call, TRBD2, was not cross checked with the DNA. From its first to its last residue, the CDR3 has 15 amino acids. The germline CDR1 and CDR2 sequences are MDHEN and SYDVKM. CDR3 sequence: CASSSSWTRIDEQYF.

This chain connects TRBV6-1 to TRBJ2-7; D unclear. The CDR3 extends over 17 amino acids. The V gene lost 1 base and the J gene lost 0 bases, with 16 bases spanning the gap. The germline CDR1 and CDR2 sequences are MNHNS and SASEGT. CDR3 nucleotides: TGTGCCAGCAGTGAAGTGGCCATACCCCCATCCTCCTACGAGCAGTACTTC. It codes for CASSEVAIPPSSYEQYF.

This clone was picked up a small number of times. The chain links TRBV2 to TRBJ2-7, with TRBD1 matching over 9 bases. This CDR3 has 12 residues. The V and J ends lost 6 bases and 6 bases, in that order; junction bases with no gene match: 3. The germline CDR1 and CDR2 sequences are SNHLY and FYNNEI. CDR3: CASRETGGEQYV. DNA of the CDR3: TGTGCCAGCAGGGAGACAGGGGGCGAGCAGTACGTC.

V and J are TRBV28 and TRBJ1-4; D not resolved. The CDR3 length is 15 residues. The germline V gene encodes CDR1 MDHEN and CDR2 SYDVKM. Trimming pared 5 bases from V and 2 bases from J, leaving 12 bases between. This chain's CDR3 is CASSPQALTNEKLFF. The DNA for the CDR3 is TGTGCCAGCAGTCCGCAGGCCTTGACTAATGAAAAACTGTTTTTT.

The chain couples TRBV5-1 to TRBJ1-1; D possibly corresponds to TRBD1 (5 bases). V lost 0 bases and J lost 0, with 9 bases in between. This CDR3 contains 15 residues. In germline, CDR1 is SGHRS, CDR2 YFSETQ. The CDR3 coding sequence is TGCGCCAGCAGCTTGGCCGACAGTTTGAACACTGAAGCTTTCTTT. Encoded protein: CASSLADSLNTEAFF.

This rearrangement joins TRBV19 to TRBJ2-7, with D possibly being TRBD1 (5 bases). Looked up from germline, CDR1 is LNHDA and CDR2 is SQIVND (reference sequence). The CDR3 length is 13 residues. V was cut by 3 bases and J by 3 bases, with 9 bases left in between. The CDR3 reads CASSIQGNYEQYF. The CDR3 DNA reads TGTGCCAGTAGTATCCAGGGTAACTACGAGCAGTACTTC.

The V gene is TRBV9, the J gene TRBJ2-2, with a weak D call TRBD1 (5 bases). Germline-derived CDR1 and CDR2 are SGDLS and YYNGEE. This CDR3 has 13 amino acids. The V and J ends lost 6 bases and 6 bases respectively, with 12 bases between them. CDR3 in DNA: TGTGCCAGCACGACAGACCCAGCCGGGGAGCTGTTTTTT. This translates into CASTTDPAGELFF. The full variable domain, its missing parts supplied by reference TRBV9 and TRBJ2-2, is DSGVTQTPKHLITATGQRVTLRCSPRSGDLSVYWYQQSLDQGLQFLIQYYNGEERAKGNILERFSAQQFPDLHSELNLSSLELGDSALYFCASTTDPAGELFFGEGSRLTVL.

The V and J genes are TRBV10-3 and TRBJ1-1, with D uncertain. V lost 7 bases to trimming and J lost 0 bases, with 12 bases between them. CDR1 ENHRY and CDR2 SYGVKD come from the germline V gene. This CDR3 contains 14 residues. The CDR3 here is CAITNGVMNTEAFF. As DNA, the CDR3 is TGTGCCATCACTAACGGGGTCATGAACACTGAAGCTTTCTTT.

The rearrangement uses TRBV5-8 and TRBJ1-5, with D hard to call. Per germline, CDR1 SGHTS and CDR2 YDEGEE. CDR3 length equals 13 residues. Deletions cut 4 bases from V and 1 base from J, with 6 bases between. CDR3 sequence reads: CASSVTSNQPQHF. The CDR3 nucleotides read TGTGCCAGCAGCGTTACGAGCAATCAGCCCCAGCATTTT. The full variable domain, its missing parts supplied by reference TRBV5-8 and TRBJ1-5, is EAGVTQSPTHLIKTRGQQATLRCSPISGHTSVYWYQQALGLGLQFLLWYDEGEERNRGNFPPRFSGRQFPNYSSELNVNALELEDSALYLCASSVTSNQPQHFGDGTRLSIL.